The rows below give T cell receptor beta chains drawn from one sample of a study of cytomegalovirus exposure and HLA in healthy donors. The data were produced by immunoSEQ multiplex PCR, yet TCRdb's version contains in-frame clones alone and is incomplete. The sample has roughly 76,000 clones; around 79% are singletons. The source material was PBMCs. The receptor set was obtained from a man aged 25 to 40 in good health and CMV-seronegative. Both conserved end residues are part of each CDR3. D genes are given only for firm matches. Size values are once, few and many counts, or a class for expanded clones, and some rows have none.

V gene	clone size	J gene	D gene	CDR3 protein	CDR3 DNA
TRBV15	NA	TRBJ2-1	TRBD2	CATSRAPGTSGRFYNEQFF	TGTGCCACCAGCAGAGCCCCTGGGACTAGCGGGAGATTCTACAATGAGCAGTTCTTC
TRBV7-8	NA	TRBJ1-6	TRBD1	CASSLGQLNSPLHF	TGTGCCAGCAGCTTGGGACAGCTGAATTCACCCCTCCACTTT
TRBV27	NA	TRBJ2-3	TRBD2	CASRTSGRGSQYF	TGTGCCAGCCGAACTAGCGGGAGGGGATCGCAGTATTTT
TRBV9	once	TRBJ2-1	NA	CASSVATGGSGSYNEQFF	TGTGCCAGCAGCGTAGCTACTGGGGGAAGCGGGTCCTACAATGAGCAGTTCTTC
TRBV7-9	NA	TRBJ2-2	NA	CASSFEMSTGELFF	TGTGCCAGCAGCTTCGAGATGAGCACCGGGGAGCTGTTTTTT
TRBV9	NA	TRBJ2-1	TRBD1	CASSFSQGAYEQFF	TGTGCCAGCAGCTTTTCTCAGGGGGCGTATGAGCAGTTCTTC
TRBV10-3	NA	TRBJ2-1	TRBD2	CAIRAGERGREQFF	TGTGCCATCAGGGCCGGGGAGCGGGGACGTGAGCAGTTCTTC
TRBV7-3	NA	TRBJ1-6	TRBD1	CASSLTQGQGSPLHF	TGTGCCAGCAGCTTAACCCAGGGACAGGGTTCACCCCTCCACTTT
TRBV29-1	NA	TRBJ1-1	NA	CSVLGDIEAFF	TGCAGCGTCCTGGGGGACATCGAAGCTTTCTTT
TRBV7-9	NA	TRBJ2-5	TRBD1	CASSFQENPGQGGWETQYF	TGTGCCAGCAGCTTTCAAGAGAACCCGGGACAGGGAGGTTGGGAGACCCAGTACTTC
TRBV7-9	NA	TRBJ2-1	NA	CASSLNAVPYNEQFF	TGTGCCAGCAGCTTAAATGCGGTGCCCTACAATGAGCAGTTCTTC
TRBV6-5	few	TRBJ1-1	NA	CASSYSWGRVNTEAFF	TGTGCCAGCAGTTACTCGTGGGGCAGGGTGAACACTGAAGCTTTCTTT
TRBV4-1	NA	TRBJ2-1	TRBD2	CASSQDGTSSYNEQFF	TGCGCCAGCAGCCAAGACGGGACTAGCTCCTACAATGAGCAGTTCTTC
TRBV25-1	few	TRBJ1-1	NA	CASSEWGENTEAFF	TGTGCCAGCAGTGAATGGGGGGAGAACACTGAAGCTTTCTTT
TRBV6-5	few	TRBJ2-7	TRBD2	CASSLAGVVYEQYF	TGTGCCAGCAGTTTGGCGGGAGTGGTTTACGAGCAGTACTTC
TRBV5-1	few	TRBJ1-3	NA	CASSLTRAAGNTIYF	TGCGCCAGCAGCTTGACCAGGGCGGCCGGAAACACCATATATTTT
TRBV6-1	NA	TRBJ2-1	TRBD1	CAVQQTGIYNEQFF	TGTGCCGTTCAACAGACAGGGATCTACAATGAGCAGTTCTTC
TRBV19	few	TRBJ1-5	NA	CASSIPPLGQGNQPQHF	TGTGCCAGTAGTATTCCCCCCTTGGGGCAGGGAAATCAGCCCCAGCATTTT
TRBV27	NA	TRBJ1-1	TRBD1	CASSLRQGLGNTEAFF	TGTGCCAGCAGTCTCAGACAGGGGCTGGGGAACACTGAAGCTTTCTTT
TRBV19	few	TRBJ1-2	NA	CASSIFGEGDVGYTF	TGTGCCAGTAGTATCTTTGGGGAGGGAGACGTTGGCTACACCTTC
TRBV11-1	NA	TRBJ1-1	NA	CASSRNGQGEAFF	TGTGCCAGCAGCCGAAACGGGCAGGGTGAAGCTTTCTTT
TRBV5-4	NA	TRBJ2-7	NA	CASSLDLRVGSLEQYF	TGTGCCAGCAGCTTGGACCTCCGGGTGGGGAGCCTCGAGCAGTACTTC
TRBV11-2	NA	TRBJ2-3	TRBD2	CASSLDRQREGPDTQYF	TGTGCCAGCAGCTTAGATCGCCAGCGGGAGGGCCCAGATACGCAGTATTTT
TRBV4-3	NA	TRBJ1-2	NA	CASSQDRGYGYTF	TGCGCCAGCAGCCAAGACAGAGGATATGGCTACACCTTC
TRBV7-9	NA	TRBJ1-3	NA	CASSAGFEIGNTIYF	TGTGCCAGCAGCGCAGGGTTCGAAATTGGAAACACCATATATTTT
TRBV4-2	NA	TRBJ2-3	NA	CASSQVSTGTDTQYF	TGTGCCAGCAGCCAAGTTTCTACCGGCACAGATACGCAGTATTTT
TRBV18	NA	TRBJ1-1	TRBD1	CASRQGLDTEAFF	TGTGCCAGCCGACAGGGCCTAGACACTGAAGCTTTCTTT
TRBV30	NA	TRBJ1-5	TRBD1	CAWSKGQNQPQHF	TGTGCCTGGAGTAAGGGACAGAATCAGCCCCAGCATTTT
TRBV19	NA	TRBJ2-7	NA	CASSISSAGGYEQYF	TGTGCCAGTAGTATCTCCTCCGCTGGCGGCTACGAGCAGTACTTC
TRBV6-1	NA	TRBJ2-5	TRBD1	CASGTGGQGTQYF	TGTGCCAGCGGGACAGGCGGACAAGGGACCCAGTACTTC
TRBV23-1	NA	TRBJ1-4	TRBD1	CASSHPRQGARGTCPWDEKLFF	TGCGCCAGCAGTCATCCGCGACAGGGGGCGCGGGGGACTTGCCCTTGGGATGAAAAACTGTTTTTT
TRBV7-9	once	TRBJ1-1	NA	CASSEYRDFTEAFF	TGTGCCAGCAGCGAATACAGGGATTTCACTGAAGCTTTCTTT
TRBV19	NA	TRBJ1-1	TRBD1	CASSMVRGETEAFF	TGTGCCAGTAGTATGGTCAGGGGGGAGACTGAAGCTTTCTTT
TRBV6-6	NA	TRBJ1-6	TRBD1	CASRKGTDTLNSPLHF	TGTGCCAGCAGGAAGGGGACAGATACTCTTAATTCACCCCTCCACTTT
TRBV2	NA	TRBJ1-2	TRBD1	CASSNNRGRYGYTF	TGTGCCAGCAGTAATAACAGGGGGCGTTATGGCTACACCTTC
TRBV6-6	NA	TRBJ2-1	TRBD1	CASIRGQGSFKQFF	TGTGCCAGCATCCGAGGACAGGGGTCCTTTAAGCAGTTCTTC
TRBV7-9	NA	TRBJ2-5	TRBD1	CASSLTTGTGRETQYF	TGTGCCAGCAGCCTTACTACCGGGACAGGGCGGGAGACCCAGTACTTC
TRBV1	NA	TRBJ1-2	NA	CTSSGQGRYGYPF	TGCACCAGCAGCGGTCAGGGAAGGTATGGCTACCCCTTC
TRBV6-5	NA	TRBJ1-5	NA	CASSLKVGGIQPQHF	TGTGCCAGCAGCCTTAAAGTAGGGGGTATCCAGCCCCAGCATTTT
TRBV7-3	NA	TRBJ2-3	TRBD2	CASSGPSGGAGDTQYF	TGTGCCAGCAGCGGGCCTAGCGGGGGGGCCGGAGATACGCAGTATTTT
TRBV7-9	NA	TRBJ2-2	NA	CASSFSGGTGELFF	TGTGCCAGCAGCTTCTCCGGGGGCACCGGGGAGCTGTTTTTT
TRBV10-3	NA	TRBJ2-7	NA	CAISEGHKYEQYF	TGTGCCATCAGTGAGGGTCACAAATACGAGCAGTACTTC
TRBV7-9	NA	TRBJ2-7	TRBD2	CSSSLALRGVSSEQYF	TGTTCCAGCAGCTTAGCCCTCCGGGGGGTCAGTAGCGAGCAGTACTTC
TRBV6-5	few	TRBJ2-6	NA	CASSYQGAGANVLTF	TGTGCCAGCAGTTACCAGGGCGCTGGGGCCAACGTCCTGACTTTC
TRBV10-2	NA	TRBJ2-7	NA	CASSLGDYEQYF	TGCGCCAGTAGTCTAGGGGACTACGAGCAGTACTTC
TRBV5-4	NA	TRBJ2-4	TRBD2	CASSLAAHSSGANIQYF	TGTGCCAGCAGTTTGGCCGCTCACTCTAGCGGGGCAAACATTCAGTACTTC
TRBV4-2	NA	TRBJ1-3	NA	CASSQEGSNGNTIYF	TGTGCCAGCAGCCAAGAGGGCTCCAATGGAAACACCATATATTTT
TRBV15	NA	TRBJ2-1	TRBD2	CATSRERRGGRHEQFF	TGTGCCACCAGCAGAGAACGGCGGGGGGGCCGGCATGAGCAGTTCTTC